This T cell receptor beta chain was captured by sequencing in a study of naive and memory T cell subsets. Study-level results: Possibly reflecting memory cells re-expressing CD45RA, a few larger clonotypes occurred in naive repertoires, especially CD8.

This CDR3 region has 15 residues. With V trimmed by 7 bases and J by 4 bases, 7 bases remained unmatched. From germline, CDR1 is SEHNR and CDR2 FQNEAQ (reference sequence). This clonotype has only one observation. What it binds is unknown. Two oligonucleotides, mixed equimolar, formed the beta constant-region primer covering TRBC1 and TRBC2. Each CDR3 protein is one row after TCRdb ran MiXCR on the UMI-ligation and nested PCR reads. The repertoire has 120,000 to 150,000 distinct CDR3 sequences, approximately 17% of them found once; the top ten carry 0.14%. This chain links TRBV7-9 with TRBJ2-3; TRBD1 agrees at 11 bases. The sequence was obtained from a human donor in good health. The sequenced sample was naive CD4+ T cells from blood. The CDR3 is CASTFQGQGADTQYF. CDR3 coding DNA: TGTGCCAGCACCTTCCAGGGACAGGGGGCAGATACGCAGTATTTT.